The entry that follows covers one T cell receptor (beta chain) sequence. Method: immunoSEQ multiplex PCR; TCRdb's copy keeps in-frame clones and lacks some. Of fewer than 350,000 clones in the sample, around nine tenths are singletons; the top ten hold 6.5% to 8%. The CDR3 spans 17 residues. Per germline, CDR1 SGHTA and CDR2 FQGNSA. The V and J ends lost 1 base and 0 bases, in that order; junction bases with no gene match: 4. This record belongs to a study of blood T cell repertoires in COVID-19. The overall study: Acute and convalescent COVID-19 samples came from the United States, Italy and Spain.

This TCR came from a woman between 25 and 40 years old with COVID-19, enrolled during active disease. The specimen was peripheral blood. This rearrangement joins TRBV7-2 to TRBJ2-1; 9 bases match TRBD2. The CDR3 nucleotides read TGTGCCAGCAGCTTAGTAGGCGGGAGGGACTCCTACAATGAGCAGTTCTTC. Translating it yields CASSLVGGRDSYNEQFF.